This entry concerns a single T cell receptor beta chain. Its antigen is not known. This CDR3 is 16 amino acids long. CDR1 and CDR2 (germline): LNHDA, SQIVND (reference sequence). V lost 7 bases to trimming and J lost 2 bases; unmatched junction nucleotides: 8. This sample was included in a study of cytomegalovirus exposure and HLA in healthy donors. Study details: A prior study identified some 100 million unique TCR beta sequences from 190 million or so T cells.

Study-wide points: Using the classifier, cytomegalovirus status was reportedly diagnosed with high specificity and sensitivity.

Researchers ran the PCR with 60 Vbeta and 13 Jbeta primers. Here immunoSEQ multiplex PCR was the method, and the copy in TCRdb shows in-frame clones only, minus some. The sample includes around 200,000 clones, around 80% of them seen just once. Sequencing input: PBMCs. The chain links TRBV19 to TRBJ2-1, with TRBD2 matching over 10 bases. The clonotype comes from a middle-aged man in good health and CMV-seropositive. The chain's CDR3 is CASMGGLAGAYNEQFF. The CDR3 DNA reads TGTGCCAGTATGGGGGGGCTAGCGGGAGCCTACAATGAGCAGTTCTTC.